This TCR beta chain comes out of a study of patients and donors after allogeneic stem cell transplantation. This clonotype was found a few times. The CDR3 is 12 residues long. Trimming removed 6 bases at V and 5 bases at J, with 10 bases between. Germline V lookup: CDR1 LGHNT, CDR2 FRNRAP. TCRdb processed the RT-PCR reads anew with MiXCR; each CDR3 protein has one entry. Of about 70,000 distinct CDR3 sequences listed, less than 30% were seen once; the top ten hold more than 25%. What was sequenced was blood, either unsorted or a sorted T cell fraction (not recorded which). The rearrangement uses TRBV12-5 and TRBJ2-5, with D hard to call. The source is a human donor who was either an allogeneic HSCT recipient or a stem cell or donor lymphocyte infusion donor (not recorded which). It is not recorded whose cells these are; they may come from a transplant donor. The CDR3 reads CASGSSRETQYF. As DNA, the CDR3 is TGTGCTAGTGGGAGTAGCCGGGAGACCCAGTACTTC. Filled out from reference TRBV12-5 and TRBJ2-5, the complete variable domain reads DARVTQTPRHKVTEMGQEVTMRCQPILGHNTVFWYRQTMMQGLELLAYFRNRAPLDDSGMPKDRFSAEMPDATLATLKIQPSEPRDSAVYFCASGSSRETQYFGPGTRLLVL.